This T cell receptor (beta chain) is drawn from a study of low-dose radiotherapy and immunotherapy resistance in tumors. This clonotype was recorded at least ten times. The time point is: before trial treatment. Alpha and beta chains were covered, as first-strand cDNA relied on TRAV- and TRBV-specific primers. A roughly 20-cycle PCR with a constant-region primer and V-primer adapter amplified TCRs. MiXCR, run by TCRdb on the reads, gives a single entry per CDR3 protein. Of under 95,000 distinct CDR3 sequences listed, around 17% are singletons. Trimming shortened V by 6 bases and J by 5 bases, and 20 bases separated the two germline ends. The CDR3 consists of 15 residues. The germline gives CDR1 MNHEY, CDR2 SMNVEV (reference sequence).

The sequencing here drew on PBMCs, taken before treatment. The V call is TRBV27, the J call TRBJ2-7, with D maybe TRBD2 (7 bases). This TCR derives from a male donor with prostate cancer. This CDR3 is CASRGGGGALNEQYF. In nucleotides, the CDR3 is TGTGCCAGCAGGGGCGGAGGGGGGGCTCTCAACGAGCAGTACTTC.